A selection of T cell receptor beta chains follows, all from one sample in a study of tumor-infiltrating lymphocytes in primary liver carcinoma. Via MiXCR, TCRdb re-called the multiplex PCR reads, giving one row per CDR3 protein. The sample yields just under 95,000 distinct CDR3 sequences, roughly 70% seen once. Sample: tumor-adjacent normal liver tissue. The receptor source for this set is a man aged 40-49 years with primary liver carcinoma and hepatitis B virus infection. The CDR3 runs from the conserved cysteine through the conserved F or W. A D gene is named only where the DNA matches it firmly. For some rows the clone size is stated as once, few or many, or as a class when expanded; others skip it.

TRBV7-3	-	-	TRBJ2-1	TGTGCCAGCGCGACTAACGGCCACAATGAGCAGCTCTTC	CASATNGHNEQLF
TRBV28	-	-	TRBJ2-1	TGTGCCAGCAGTTTGATAGTGGCTGAGCAGTTCTTC	CASSLIVAEQFF
TRBV7-9	-	many	TRBJ1-4	TGTGCCAGCAGCTTAAGTAATGAAAAACTGTTTTTT	CASSLSNEKLFF
TRBV7-9	-	-	TRBJ2-4	TGTGCCAGCAGCGCAGAACACATTCAGTACTTC	CASSAEHIQYF
TRBV5-1	-	-	TRBJ1-2	TGCGTCAGCAGCTTAGCGGGGGGAGTCGGCTACACCTTC	CVSSLAGGVGYTF
TRBV2	TRBD2	few	TRBJ2-5	TGTGCCAGCAGGGGGCAAGCGGGAGGGTACCAAGAGACCCAGTACTTC	CASRGQAGGYQETQYF
TRBV19	TRBD2	few	TRBJ2-5	TGTGCCAGTAGCGGTATAGCGGGCAAGGCGGAGACCCAGTACTTC	CASSGIAGKAETQYF
TRBV6-5	TRBD2	-	TRBJ2-7	TGTGTCAGCAGTTACGGACTAGCGGAAGGAAGCGAGCAGTACTTC	CVSSYGLAEGSEQYF
TRBV11-2	-	-	TRBJ1-4	TGTGCCAACAGCCTGTTAGGAGGTTTTAATGAAAAGCTGTTTTTT	CANSLLGGFNEKLFF
TRBV14	TRBD1	many	TRBJ1-1	TGTGCCAGCAGCCAATGGGGACAGGGGAACACTGAAGCTTTCTTT	CASSQWGQGNTEAFF
TRBV28	TRBD1	-	TRBJ2-7	TGTGCCAGCAGTTCCCGGGACAGTAAAGACTGGAGCTCCTGCGAGCAGTACTTC	CASSSRDSKDWSSCEQYF
TRBV11-2	-	-	TRBJ2-1	TGTGCCAGCAGCTTAGGCGTGGGACATGAGTACTTCTTC	CASSLGVGHEYFF
TRBV11-2	-	-	TRBJ2-5	TGTCCCAGCAGCCCCTGGGGCAGGATTAGCGGCCAAGAGACCCAGTACTTC	CPSSPWGRISGQETQYF